This entry lists 2 T cell receptor beta chains sequenced from one sample in a study of beta chain features in type 1 diabetes. What was sequenced were expressed TCRB transcripts, since all of the isolated RNA had been reverse transcribed. Using immunoSEQ multiplex PCR, the repertoire was profiled, and TCRdb retains in-frame clones only, with some absent. The sample lists more than 110,000 clones; 6% to 7.5% were seen once. The sequenced material came from central memory CD4+ T cells from blood. These receptors were taken from a woman between 25 and 40 years old in good health.

V is TRBV30 and J is TRBJ2-5, with D possibly being TRBD1 (6 bases). The end of the DNA fits TRBJ2-7 better, so the J call may be wrong. The CDR3 totals 14 residues. Germline V CDR1 and CDR2: GTSNPN, SVGIG (reference sequence). The CDR3 spells CAWSFGQSRYEQYF. The CDR3 DNA reads as TGTGCCTGGAGTTTCGGACAGTCTAGGTACGAGCAGTACTTC.

A few counts support this clone. The gene calls are TRBV27 and TRBJ1-1, with D unresolved. CDR3 length equals 13 residues. Germline lookup yields CDR1 MNHEY and CDR2 SMNVEV (reference sequence). The ends were cut back, 5 bases at V and 1 base at J, with 8 bases in the middle. CDR3 region: CASSARGNTEAFF. In nucleotides, the CDR3 is TGTGCCAGCAGTGCCCGGGGGAACACTGAAGCTTTCTTT.